This entry lists 22 T cell receptor beta chains sequenced from one sample in a study of shared clonotypes between healthy human individuals. Repertoires were generated with immunoSEQ multiplex PCR, while TCRdb's copy carries only in-frame clones and drops some. The sample yields roughly 1,100,000 clones, 65% to 80% seen once. Material for sequencing was memory CD4+ T cells sorted from blood. Subset in this sample: CD45RA-negative fraction. All receptors derive from a young man in good health.

With regard to this clone: Other DNA variants within this sample encode the same CDR3. CDR3 protein: CASSFSGSQETQYF. DNA of the CDR3: TGTGCCAGCAGCTTTTCGGGATCTCAAGAGACCCAGTACTTC. The chain uses TRBV5-4 and TRBJ2-5; D possibly corresponds to TRBD2 (5 bases). This CDR3 has 14 residues. With 2 bases removed from V and 2 bases from J, the gap between germline ends came to 10 bases. The germline CDR1 and CDR2 sequences are SGHNT and YYREEE (reference sequence).

The chain combines TRBV6-1 with TRBJ2-7, with D possibly called TRBD1 or TRBD2 (5 bases each). Germline CDR1 MNHNS, CDR2 SASEGT. The CDR3 runs to 13 residues. The germline V and J ends were trimmed by 8 bases and 1 base, with 12 bases remaining between them. CDR3 DNA sequence: TGTGCCAGCTGGGGGTATCCATCCTACGAGCAGTACTTC. This encodes CASWGYPSYEQYF.

This chain connects TRBV7-8 to TRBJ1-4; D gene ambiguous. Looked up from germline, CDR1 is SGHVS and CDR2 is FQNEAQ. The CDR3 extends over 14 amino acids. With 3 bases removed from V and 4 bases from J, the gap between germline ends came to 9 bases. The CDR3 here is CASSFFTVNEKLFF. In DNA, the CDR3 is TGTGCCAGCAGCTTCTTTACAGTTAATGAAAAACTGTTTTTT.

The rearrangement links TRBV7-3 to TRBJ2-7, with 7 bases lining up with TRBD2. CDR3 length: 13 residues. V was clipped by 1 base and J by 6 bases; unmatched bases: 3. From germline, CDR1 is SGHTA and CDR2 FQGTGA. This chain's CDR3 is CASSLKASGEQYF. The CDR3 coding sequence is TGTGCCAGCAGCTTAAAGGCTAGCGGCGAGCAGTACTTC.

The chain couples TRBV7-2 to TRBJ2-3; tentative D call: TRBD2 (6 bases). Per germline, CDR1 SGHTA and CDR2 FQGNSA. This CDR3 spans 15 amino acids. V gave up 5 bases and J gave up 2 bases, with 14 bases separating them. CDR3 bases: TGTGCCAGCAGCCGAATGGGACTTCTCACAGATACGCAGTATTTT. Residues: CASSRMGLLTDTQYF.

This clone was detected once. Only one base separates this from a far larger clonotype, so it likely reflects a read error. The V call is TRBV30, the J call TRBJ1-6; no clear D gene. The CDR3 is 12 residues long. The germline V gene encodes CDR1 GTSNPN and CDR2 SVGIG (reference sequence). The V end lost 5 bases, the J end lost 9 bases, and 11 bases lay between the germline ends. The DNA for the CDR3 is TGTGCCTGGGACAAGGTCTCTTCACCCCTCCACTTT. Residues: CAWDKVSSPLHF.

This sequence joins TRBV5-1 and TRBJ2-4; D perhaps matches TRBD2 (6 bases). V lost 1 base and J lost 6, with 11 bases in between. This CDR3 region has 14 residues. Per germline, CDR1 SGHRS and CDR2 YFSETQ. In nucleotides, the CDR3 is TGCGCCAGCAGCTTGTCCGGGGGTGGAAACATTCAGTACTTC. It yields the protein CASSLSGGGNIQYF.

This clone was found a few times. The chain links TRBV29-1 to TRBJ2-4; 7 nucleotides line up with TRBD1. Germline V gene lookup returns CDR1 SQVTM and CDR2 ANQGSEA. This CDR3 has 12 residues. The trim removed 0 bases at V and 7 bases at J, leaving 0 bases unmatched. The CDR3 DNA reads TGCAGCGTTGAAGAGGGACAGAACATTCAGTACTTC. It is translated as CSVEEGQNIQYF.

A few counts support this clone. The chain uses TRBV30 and TRBJ2-7; 8 bases align to TRBD2. Germline CDR1 GTSNPN, CDR2 SVGIG (reference sequence). This CDR3 region has 16 residues. V was clipped by 2 bases and J by 4 bases; unmatched bases: 13. The CDR3 protein is CAWSPATGTRLYEQYF. The CDR3 nucleotides read TGTGCCTGGAGTCCCGCGACCGGGACTAGGCTGTACGAGCAGTACTTC.

This clone was picked up many times. The J gene is TRBJ2-5, the V gene TRBV4-1; D may be TRBD1 or TRBD2 (6 bases each). The germline V gene has CDR1 MGHRA and CDR2 YSYEKL. This CDR3 has 17 residues. V gave up 4 bases and J gave up 2 bases, with 20 bases separating them. CDR3 loop: CASSRSTRGATQETQYF. The CDR3 coding sequence is TGCGCCAGCAGCCGGTCCACTAGGGGGGCTACTCAAGAGACCCAGTACTTC.

This rearrangement joins TRBV30 to TRBJ2-1; 7 nucleotides align to TRBD1. The CDR3 runs to 13 residues. Germline lookup yields CDR1 GTSNPN and CDR2 SVGIG (reference sequence). Unmatched junction bases numbered 2, after V lost 0 bases and J lost 6 bases. CDR3 sequence: CAWSVSGGNEQFF. Written as DNA, the CDR3 is TGTGCCTGGAGTGTATCAGGGGGCAATGAGCAGTTCTTC.

The V gene is TRBV5-1, the J gene TRBJ2-5; the match to TRBD2 covers 8 bases. Germline CDR1 is SGHRS and CDR2 is YFSETQ. The J segment lost 3 bases and the V segment lost 2 bases, leaving 6 bases of the junction unmatched. This CDR3 has 15 residues. CDR3 bases: TGCGCCAGCAGCTTAAGTTCAGCGGGGGAAGAGACCCAGTACTTC. It specifies CASSLSSAGEETQYF.

The genes are TRBV6-5 and TRBJ1-2, with 9 bases that match TRBD1. The CDR3 runs 14 residues. Trimming took 6 bases from V and 0 from J; bases not matched to a gene: 2. The germline V gene encodes CDR1 MNHEY and CDR2 SVGAGI. The CDR3 loop is CASRGTGPNYGYTF. The DNA of the CDR3 is TGTGCCAGCAGGGGGACAGGGCCTAACTATGGCTACACCTTC.

This clone was found a few times. The chain carries TRBV28 and TRBJ1-6; unclear D gene. Germline V CDR1 and CDR2: MDHEN, SYDVKM. The CDR3 length is 15 residues. The V gene lost 6 bases and the J gene lost 6 bases, with 15 bases spanning the gap. The CDR3 here is CASSDPTLRNSPLHF. CDR3 sequence (DNA): TGTGCCAGCAGCGACCCGACACTTCGTAATTCACCCCTCCACTTT.

This clone was picked up a small number of times. The sample has other DNA sequences that encode this CDR3 too. The chain has TRBV6-5 and TRBJ2-5; 7 bases fit TRBD2. The CDR3 is made up of 14 amino acids. The V gene end was trimmed by 0 bases and the J gene end by 5 bases; junction bases not matched to a gene: 3. From germline, CDR1 is MNHEY and CDR2 SVGAGI. The CDR3 protein is CASSYSGGRETQYF. CDR3 in DNA: TGTGCCAGCAGTTACTCCGGGGGGAGGGAGACCCAGTACTTC.

The V and J genes are TRBV10-3 and TRBJ2-5; D is uncertain. There are 11 residues in the CDR3. Trimming shortened V by 10 bases and J by 5 bases, and 11 bases separated the two germline ends. Germline CDR1 is ENHRY and CDR2 is SYGVKD. The CDR3 sequence: CASALEETQYF. In DNA form, the CDR3 reads TGTGCCAGCGCGTTAGAGGAGACCCAGTACTTC.

The chain couples TRBV5-1 to TRBJ1-2; tentatively, D is TRBD1 (6 bases). CDR3 length: 15 residues. Germline V gene sequence: CDR1 SGHRS, CDR2 YFSETQ. Trimming cost V 4 bases and J 5 bases, with 18 bases left between them. Here the CDR3 DNA reads TGCGCCAGCAGCGCGGACAGTGCCTCTGGATATGGCTACACCTTC. Translated: CASSADSASGYGYTF.

To note about this clone: Within the sample, other DNA sequences also encode this same CDR3. The rearrangement uses TRBV5-1 and TRBJ2-7, with 9 bases identical to TRBD1. The CDR3 runs 15 residues. The germline V gene encodes CDR1 SGHRS and CDR2 YFSETQ. The V segment lost 0 bases and the J segment 2 bases; nucleotides outside the gene matches: 3. CDR3 sequence reads: CASSLEGTGPYEQYF. The CDR3 region has the DNA TGCGCCAGCAGCTTGGAAGGGACAGGGCCCTACGAGCAGTACTTC. Using reference TRBV5-1 and TRBJ2-7 for the parts outside the CDR3, the full variable domain is KAGVTQTPRYLIKTRGQQVTLSCSPISGHRSVSWYQQTPGQGLQFLFEYFSETQRNKGNFPGRFSGRQFSNSRSEMNVSTLELGDSALYLCASSLEGTGPYEQYFGPGTRLTVT.

This chain uses TRBV5-1 with TRBJ2-3; 12 bases are a match to TRBD1. The CDR3 length is 16 residues. The germline V gene encodes CDR1 SGHRS and CDR2 YFSETQ. With 2 bases clipped from V and 5 bases from J, the junction kept 6 bases outside the gene matches. CDR3 DNA sequence: TGCGCCAGCAGCTTACCGGGACAGGGGGCGAGAGATACGCAGTATTTT. Translated: CASSLPGQGARDTQYF.

This clone was found once. The gene calls are TRBV27 and TRBJ1-5, with D unresolved. Trimming took off 4 bases at V and 5 bases at J, with 9 bases between the two ends. CDR1 is MNHEY, CDR2 SMNVEV, per germline (reference sequence). The CDR3 totals 13 residues. CDR3 sequence: CASSSLGDQPQHF. CDR3 nucleotide sequence: TGTGCCAGCAGTTCCCTGGGAGATCAGCCCCAGCATTTT.

The chain is built from TRBV18 and TRBJ1-1, with TRBD1 as a possible D gene (6 bases). V was clipped by 6 bases and J by 6 bases, with 17 bases between them. The germline V gene encodes CDR1 KGHSH and CDR2 LQKENI. CDR3 size: 14 residues. The CDR3 DNA reads as TGTGCCAGCTCCTCAGGGGCGGGGGGCCCTGAAGCTTTCTTT. Encoded protein: CASSSGAGGPEAFF.

The chain joins TRBV14 to TRBJ1-6, with a weak D call TRBD1 (6 bases). CDR3 size: 12 residues. Germline V gives CDR1 SGHDN, CDR2 FVKESK. V was cut by 6 bases and J by 15 bases, with 15 bases left in between. The CDR3 protein is CASSQGPLVLHF. The CDR3 DNA is TGTGCCAGCAGTCAGGGGCCCTTAGTCCTCCACTTT. The full variable domain, in which reference TRBV14 and TRBJ1-6 provide the parts outside the CDR3, is EAGVTQFPSHSVIEKGQTVTLRCDPISGHDNLYWYRRVMGKEIKFLLHFVKESKQDESGMPNNRFLAERTGGTYSTLKVQPAELEDSGVYFCASSQGPLVLHFGNGTRLTVT.